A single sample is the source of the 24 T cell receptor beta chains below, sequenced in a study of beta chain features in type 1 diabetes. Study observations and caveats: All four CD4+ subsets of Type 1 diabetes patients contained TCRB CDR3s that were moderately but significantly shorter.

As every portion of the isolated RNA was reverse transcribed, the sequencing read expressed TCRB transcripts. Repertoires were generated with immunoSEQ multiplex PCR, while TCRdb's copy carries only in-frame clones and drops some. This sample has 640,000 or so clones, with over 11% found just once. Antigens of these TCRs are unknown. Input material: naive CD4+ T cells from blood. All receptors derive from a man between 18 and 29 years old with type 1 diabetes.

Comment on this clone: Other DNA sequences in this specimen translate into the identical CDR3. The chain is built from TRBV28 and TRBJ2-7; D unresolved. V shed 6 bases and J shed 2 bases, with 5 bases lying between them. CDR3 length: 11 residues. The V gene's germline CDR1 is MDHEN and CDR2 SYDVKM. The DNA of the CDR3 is TGTGCCAGCAGCCTTACCTACGAGCAGTACTTC. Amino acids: CASSLTYEQYF.

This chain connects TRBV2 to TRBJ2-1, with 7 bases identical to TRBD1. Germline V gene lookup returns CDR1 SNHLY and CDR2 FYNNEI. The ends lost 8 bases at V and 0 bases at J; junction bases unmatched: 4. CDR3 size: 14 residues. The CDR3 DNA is TGTGCCAGCGGGCAGGGGGTCTCCTACAATGAGCAGTTCTTC. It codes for CASGQGVSYNEQFF.

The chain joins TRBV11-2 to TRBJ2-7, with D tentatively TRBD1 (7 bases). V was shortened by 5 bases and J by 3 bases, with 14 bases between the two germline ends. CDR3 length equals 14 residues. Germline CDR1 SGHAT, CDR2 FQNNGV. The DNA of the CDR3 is TGTGCCAGCAGCCTTAGACAGGGACTCTACGAGCAGTACTTC. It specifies CASSLRQGLYEQYF.

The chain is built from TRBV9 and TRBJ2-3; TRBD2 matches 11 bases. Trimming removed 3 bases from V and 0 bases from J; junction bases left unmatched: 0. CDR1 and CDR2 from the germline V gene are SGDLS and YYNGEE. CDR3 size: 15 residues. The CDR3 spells CASSASGGSTDTQYF. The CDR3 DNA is TGTGCCAGCAGCGCTAGCGGGGGGAGCACAGATACGCAGTATTTT.

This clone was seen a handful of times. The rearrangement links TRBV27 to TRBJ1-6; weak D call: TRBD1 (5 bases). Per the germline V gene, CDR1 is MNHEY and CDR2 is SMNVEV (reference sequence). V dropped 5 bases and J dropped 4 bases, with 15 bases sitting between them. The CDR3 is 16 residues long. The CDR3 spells CASSMKPGRYNSPLHF. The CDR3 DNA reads TGTGCCAGCAGTATGAAACCGGGACGGTATAATTCACCCCTCCACTTT.

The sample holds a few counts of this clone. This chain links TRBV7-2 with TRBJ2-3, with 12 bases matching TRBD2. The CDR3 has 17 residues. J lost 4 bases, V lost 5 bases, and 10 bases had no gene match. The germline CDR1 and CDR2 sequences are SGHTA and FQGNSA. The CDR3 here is CASSRQLLAGGSDTQYF. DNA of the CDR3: TGTGCCAGCAGCCGCCAACTTCTAGCGGGAGGGTCAGATACGCAGTATTTT.

The CDR3 here is CASSYGSTEAFF. For the CDR3, the DNA is TGTGCCAGCAGTTACGGCAGCACTGAAGCTTTCTTT. This chain connects TRBV6-5 to TRBJ1-1; D gene unclear. V was trimmed by 2 bases and J by 4 bases, leaving 5 bases between them. CDR3 size: 12 residues. Germline lookup yields CDR1 MNHEY and CDR2 SVGAGI.

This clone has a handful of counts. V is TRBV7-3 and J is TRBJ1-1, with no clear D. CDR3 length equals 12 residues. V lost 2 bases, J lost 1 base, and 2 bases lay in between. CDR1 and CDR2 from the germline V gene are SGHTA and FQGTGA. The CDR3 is CASSLENTEAFF. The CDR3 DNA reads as TGTGCCAGCAGCTTAGAGAACACTGAAGCTTTCTTT.

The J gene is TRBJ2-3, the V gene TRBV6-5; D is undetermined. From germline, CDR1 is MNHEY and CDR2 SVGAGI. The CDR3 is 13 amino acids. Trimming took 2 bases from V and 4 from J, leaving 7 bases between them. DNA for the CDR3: TGTGCCAGCAGTTACCAAGGCCCAGATACGCAGTATTTT. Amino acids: CASSYQGPDTQYF.

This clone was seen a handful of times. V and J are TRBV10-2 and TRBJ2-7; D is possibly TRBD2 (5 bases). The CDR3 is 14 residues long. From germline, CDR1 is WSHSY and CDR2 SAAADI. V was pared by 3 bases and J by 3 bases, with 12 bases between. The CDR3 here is CASSETRGFYEQYF. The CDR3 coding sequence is TGCGCCAGCAGTGAAACACGGGGATTCTACGAGCAGTACTTC.

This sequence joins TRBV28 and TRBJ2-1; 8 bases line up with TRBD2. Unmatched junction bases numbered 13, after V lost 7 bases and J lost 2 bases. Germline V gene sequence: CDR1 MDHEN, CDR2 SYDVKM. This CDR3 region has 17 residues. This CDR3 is CASTLGGGGSPYNEQFF. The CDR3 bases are TGTGCCAGCACCCTAGGTGGCGGGGGGTCCCCCTACAATGAGCAGTTCTTC.

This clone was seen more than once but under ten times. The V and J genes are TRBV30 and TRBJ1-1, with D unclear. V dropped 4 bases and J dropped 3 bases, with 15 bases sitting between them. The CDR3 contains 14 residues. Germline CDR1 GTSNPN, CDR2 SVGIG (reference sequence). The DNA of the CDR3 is TGTGCCTGGACTCCACCGATAAGGTACACTGAAGCTTTCTTT. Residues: CAWTPPIRYTEAFF.

CDR3 in DNA: TGTGCCAGTAGTTTTAGCGGGATGGCAGATACGCAGTATTTT. This encodes CASSFSGMADTQYF. This chain joins TRBV19 and TRBJ2-3, with 8 bases fitting TRBD2. J was trimmed by 4 bases and V by 5 bases; bases with no gene match: 5. Germline CDR1 reads LNHDA; CDR2 reads SQIVND (reference sequence). This CDR3 spans 14 amino acids.

The CDR3 loop reads CAWRKVNNEKLFF. The CDR3 DNA sequence: TGTGCCTGGAGAAAAGTGAATAATGAAAAACTGTTTTTT. The chain links TRBV30 to TRBJ1-4; D is unresolved. In germline, CDR1 is GTSNPN, CDR2 SVGIG (reference sequence). The CDR3 has 13 residues. V was pared by 3 bases and J by 4 bases, with 9 bases between.

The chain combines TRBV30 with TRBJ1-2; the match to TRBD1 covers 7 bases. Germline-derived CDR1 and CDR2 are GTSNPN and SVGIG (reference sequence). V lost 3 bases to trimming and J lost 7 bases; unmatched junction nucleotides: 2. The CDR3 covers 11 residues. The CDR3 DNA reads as TGTGCCTGGAGCGACAGGGTTGGCTACACCTTC. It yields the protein CAWSDRVGYTF.

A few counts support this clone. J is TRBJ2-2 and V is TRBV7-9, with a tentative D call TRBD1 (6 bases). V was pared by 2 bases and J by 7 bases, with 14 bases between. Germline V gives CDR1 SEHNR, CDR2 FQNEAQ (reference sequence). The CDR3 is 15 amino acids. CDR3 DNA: TGTGCCAGCAGCTTAAAAACAGGGTCTGGCGGGGAGCTGTTTTTT. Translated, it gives CASSLKTGSGGELFF.

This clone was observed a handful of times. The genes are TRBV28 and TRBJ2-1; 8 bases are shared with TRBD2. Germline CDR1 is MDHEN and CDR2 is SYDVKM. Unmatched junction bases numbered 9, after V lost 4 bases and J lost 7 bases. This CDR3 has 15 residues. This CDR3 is CASSSGTRVGNEQFF. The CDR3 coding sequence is TGTGCCAGCAGTTCCGGGACTAGGGTTGGTAATGAGCAGTTCTTC.

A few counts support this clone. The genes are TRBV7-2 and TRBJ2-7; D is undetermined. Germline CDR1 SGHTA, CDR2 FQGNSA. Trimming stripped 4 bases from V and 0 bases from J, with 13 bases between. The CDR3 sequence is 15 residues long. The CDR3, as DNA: TGTGCCAGCAGCTCCCTGGCCACGCTCTCCTACGAGCAGTACTTC. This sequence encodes CASSSLATLSYEQYF.

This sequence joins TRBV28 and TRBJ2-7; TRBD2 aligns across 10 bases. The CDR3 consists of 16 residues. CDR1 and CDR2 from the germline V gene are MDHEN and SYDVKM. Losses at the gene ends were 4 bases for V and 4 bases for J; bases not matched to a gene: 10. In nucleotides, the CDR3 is TGTGCCAGCAGTTCCGGGGCTAGCGGGGGCCCTTACGAGCAGTACTTC. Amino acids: CASSSGASGGPYEQYF. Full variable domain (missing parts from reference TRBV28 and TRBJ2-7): DVKVTQSSRYLVKRTGEKVFLECVQDMDHENMFWYRQDPGLGLRLIYFSYDVKMKEKGDIPEGYSVSREKKERFSLILESASTNQTSMYLCASSSGASGGPYEQYFGPGTRLTVT.

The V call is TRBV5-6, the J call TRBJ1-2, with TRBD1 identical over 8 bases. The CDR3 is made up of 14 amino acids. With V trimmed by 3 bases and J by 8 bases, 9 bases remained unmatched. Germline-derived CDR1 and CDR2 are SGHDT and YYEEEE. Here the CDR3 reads CASSYGQGARGYTF. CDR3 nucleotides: TGTGCCAGCAGCTACGGTCAGGGGGCGCGAGGCTACACCTTC.

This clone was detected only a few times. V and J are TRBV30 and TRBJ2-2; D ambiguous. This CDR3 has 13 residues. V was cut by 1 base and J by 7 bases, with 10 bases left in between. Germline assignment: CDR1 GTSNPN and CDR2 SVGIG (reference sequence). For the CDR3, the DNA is TGTGCCTGGAGTGAGCAATGGTACGGGGAGCTGTTTTTT. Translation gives CAWSEQWYGELFF.

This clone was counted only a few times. This CDR3 reads CAWRLPRTNEKLFF. The CDR3 bases are TGTGCCTGGAGATTACCTAGGACTAATGAAAAACTGTTTTTT. The rearrangement links TRBV30 to TRBJ1-4; no reliable D call. From germline, CDR1 is GTSNPN and CDR2 SVGIG (reference sequence). This CDR3 is built from 14 residues. V was cut by 3 bases and J by 2 bases, with 10 bases left in between.

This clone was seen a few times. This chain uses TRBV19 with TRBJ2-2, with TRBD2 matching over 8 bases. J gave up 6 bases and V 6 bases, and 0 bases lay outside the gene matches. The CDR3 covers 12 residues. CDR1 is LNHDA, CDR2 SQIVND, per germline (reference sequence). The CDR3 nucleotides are TGTGCCAGTAGACTAGCGGCCGGGGAGCTGTTTTTT. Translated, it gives CASRLAAGELFF.

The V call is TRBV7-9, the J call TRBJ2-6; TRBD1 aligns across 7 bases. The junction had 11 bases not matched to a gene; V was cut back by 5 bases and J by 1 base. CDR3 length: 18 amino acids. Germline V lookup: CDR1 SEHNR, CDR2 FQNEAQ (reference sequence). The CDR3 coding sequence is TGTGCCAGCAGCCCCCGGGACAGCCGTTGGTCTGGGGCCAACGTCCTGACTTTC. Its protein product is CASSPRDSRWSGANVLTF.